The 3 T cell receptor beta chains listed next were all sequenced from one sample in a study of OX40 agonist ivuxolimab in advanced cancers. Produced via immunoSEQ multiplex PCR; TCRdb's table is partial and in-frame only. The data show tens of thousands of clones, more than 80% seen once. Sequences were derived from CD4+ or CD8+ T cells sorted from blood, sampled in a trial of the OX40 agonist ivuxolimab. The receptors originated from an adult with an advanced solid tumor such as melanoma, head and neck, liver or kidney cancer.

This chain joins TRBV6-5 and TRBJ1-2; D not resolved. V was trimmed by 2 bases and J by 2 bases, leaving 9 bases between them. The CDR3 extends over 14 amino acids. Germline loops: CDR1 MNHEY, CDR2 SVGAGI. CDR3 sequence reads: CASSYGQVNYGYTF. CDR3 nucleotide sequence: TGTGCCAGCAGTTACGGGCAGGTGAACTATGGCTACACCTTC.

The rearrangement links TRBV4-3 to TRBJ1-2; no reliable D call. V was trimmed by 0 bases and J by 7 bases, leaving 3 bases between them. Germline loops: CDR1 LGHNA, CDR2 YSLEER. The CDR3 extends over 11 amino acids. This CDR3 is CASSQDGGYTF. In DNA, the CDR3 is TGCGCCAGCAGCCAAGACGGTGGCTACACCTTC.

This chain links TRBV10-2 with TRBJ2-1; 10 nucleotides line up with TRBD2. Germline CDR1 WSHSY, CDR2 SAAADI. With V trimmed by 6 bases and J by 9 bases, 8 bases remained unmatched. This CDR3 is 14 amino acids long. CDR3 DNA: TGCGCCAGCAGAGTAGCGGGAGGTGCTGGTGAGCAGTTCTTC. Translation gives CASRVAGGAGEQFF.